The following is a TCR beta chain sequence with its context. Its cognate antigen is unknown. This sample was included in a study of cytomegalovirus exposure and HLA in healthy donors. General study results and limits: Presence/absence comparisons presumed near-even sequencing depth among donors. Several of the most significant clusters appeared linked to common viral pathogens, based on a later analysis.

V lost 2 bases and J lost 6, with 14 bases in between. The CDR3 runs to 15 residues. Germline assignment: CDR1 SGHDT and CDR2 YYEEEE. Researchers ran the PCR with 60 Vbeta and 13 Jbeta primers. Profiling relied on immunoSEQ multiplex PCR, and the TCRdb table lists in-frame clones only, not all of them. Here the sample spans tens of thousands of clones, roughly 87% being singletons. Source material: PBMCs. The clonotype was recovered from a woman aged 40 to 50 in good health and CMV-seropositive. The chain combines TRBV5-6 with TRBJ2-2, with D perhaps TRBD2 (5 bases). The CDR3 sequence is CASSFGLAKAGELFF. The DNA of the CDR3 is TGTGCCAGCAGCTTTGGGCTAGCAAAGGCCGGGGAGCTGTTTTTT.